The sequence of this T cell receptor (beta chain) was determined in a study of T cell changes during pregnancy in multiple sclerosis. Some clones are missing from TCRdb's copy, which holds only in-frame ones; the method was immunoSEQ multiplex PCR. The sample holds around 30,000 clones, nearly 90% seen once. The germline CDR1 and CDR2 sequences are SGHRS and YFSETQ. This CDR3 is built from 15 residues. Trimming removed 4 bases from V and 3 bases from J, with 17 bases in between. The J gene is TRBJ2-7, the V gene TRBV5-1, with unresolved D. Sequences were derived from CD4+ T cells from peripheral blood mononuclear cells, sampled in the second trimester of pregnancy. The sequence derives from a female donor with multiple sclerosis, enrolled in a pregnancy study. The CDR3 here is CASSPTAQPGYEQYF. The CDR3 bases are TGCGCCAGCAGCCCTACAGCCCAGCCTGGCTACGAGCAGTACTTC.